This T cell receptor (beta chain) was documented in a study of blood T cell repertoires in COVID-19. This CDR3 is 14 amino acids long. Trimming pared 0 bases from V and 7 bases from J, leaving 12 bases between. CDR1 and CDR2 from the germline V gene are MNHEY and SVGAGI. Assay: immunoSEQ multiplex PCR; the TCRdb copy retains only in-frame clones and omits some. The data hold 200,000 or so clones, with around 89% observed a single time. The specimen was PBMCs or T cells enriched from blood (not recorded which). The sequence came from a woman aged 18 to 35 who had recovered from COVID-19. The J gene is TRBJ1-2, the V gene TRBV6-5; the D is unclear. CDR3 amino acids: CASSYSPRAGGYTF. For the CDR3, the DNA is TGTGCCAGCAGTTACTCCCCACGAGCAGGTGGCTACACCTTC.